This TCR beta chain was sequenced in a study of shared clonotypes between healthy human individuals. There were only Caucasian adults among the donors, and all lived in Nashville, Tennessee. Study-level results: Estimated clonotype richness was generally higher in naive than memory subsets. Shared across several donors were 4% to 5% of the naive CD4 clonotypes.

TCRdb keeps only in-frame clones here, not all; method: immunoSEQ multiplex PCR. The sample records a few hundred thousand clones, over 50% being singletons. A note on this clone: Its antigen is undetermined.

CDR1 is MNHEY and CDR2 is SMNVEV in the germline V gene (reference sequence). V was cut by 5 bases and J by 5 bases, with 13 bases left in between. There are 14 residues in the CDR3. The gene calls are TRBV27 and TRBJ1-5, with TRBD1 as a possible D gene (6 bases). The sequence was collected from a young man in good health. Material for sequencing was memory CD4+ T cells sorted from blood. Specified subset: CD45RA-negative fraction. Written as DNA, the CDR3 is TGTGCCAGCAGTCCGAGGACAGCTGATCAGCCCCAGCATTTT. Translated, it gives CASSPRTADQPQHF.